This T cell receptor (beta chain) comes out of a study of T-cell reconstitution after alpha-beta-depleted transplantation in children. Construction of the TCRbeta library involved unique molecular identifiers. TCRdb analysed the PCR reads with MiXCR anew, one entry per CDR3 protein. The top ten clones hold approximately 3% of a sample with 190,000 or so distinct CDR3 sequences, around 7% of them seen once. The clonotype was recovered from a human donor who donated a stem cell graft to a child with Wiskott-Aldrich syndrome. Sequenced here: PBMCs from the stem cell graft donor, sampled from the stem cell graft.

This CDR3 is CASSQLRDRGDTQYF. The CDR3 coding sequence is TGTGCCAGCAGCCAGCTGCGAGATCGTGGAGATACGCAGTATTTT. The chain employs TRBV3-1 and TRBJ2-3; D is uncertain. This CDR3 spans 15 amino acids. Germline V CDR1 and CDR2: LGHDT, YNNKEL (reference sequence). Trimming took 3 bases from V and 5 from J, leaving 15 bases between them.